The T cell receptor (beta chain) under discussion was sequenced for a study of T cells in Graves' hyperthyroidism and ophthalmopathy. Regions amplified from RNA transcripts were the TCR beta CDR3 regions. RT-PCR in the first round (using the HTBI primer set) targeted the TCR CDR3. TCRdb analysed the multiplex PCR reads with MiXCR anew, one entry per CDR3 protein. The sample shows hundreds of thousands of distinct CDR3 sequences, under 20% of them seen only once. J was trimmed by 0 bases and V by 4 bases; bases with no gene match: 7. CDR1 is SGHRS, CDR2 YFSETQ, per germline. The CDR3 extends over 15 amino acids. This clonotype was seen repeatedly, ten times or more.

The chain carries TRBV5-1 and TRBJ2-7, with 7 bases identical to TRBD1. The receptor was derived from a woman aged 18-35 years with Graves' hyperthyroidism. The specimen was blood. CDR3 in amino acids: CASSTQTGNSYEQYF. DNA for the CDR3: TGCGCCAGCAGCACCCAGACAGGGAACTCCTACGAGCAGTACTTC.